This T cell receptor (beta chain) was identified during a study of blood T cell repertoires in COVID-19. Study at large: Specimens from acute and convalescent COVID-19 originated in the United States, Italy and Spain. T cells, B-cell-depleted T cells, or PBMCs provided the cDNA or gDNA that served as material.

Original processing methods: Scientists estimated how many nucleated cells there were by amplifying reference gene primers. Profiled with immunoSEQ multiplex PCR; TCRdb holds only in-frame clones, not every one. That table supplies the V and J calls and clone size; D and trimming were determined from the DNA. The sample lists 150,000 to 200,000 clones, approximately 79% occurring once. V was clipped by 3 bases and J by 4 bases; unmatched bases: 4. This CDR3 contains 14 residues. Germline V gene sequence: CDR1 WNHNN, CDR2 SYGVQD (reference sequence). Input material: peripheral blood. The receptor comes from a woman in her sixties or seventies with acute or convalescent COVID-19. V usage is TRBV10-1 and J usage is TRBJ1-1, with TRBD1 matching over 8 bases. The CDR3 here is CASSEGQGSTEAFF. CDR3 nucleotide sequence: TGCGCCAGCAGTGAAGGACAGGGAAGCACTGAAGCTTTCTTT.